The 23 T cell receptor beta chains below were found in one sample sequenced in a study of neoadjuvant anti-PD-1 for oral cavity cancer. Profiling relied on immunoSEQ multiplex PCR, and the TCRdb table lists in-frame clones only, not all of them. The sample has fewer than 40,000 clones; about 86% are singletons. The sample here was PBMCs, taken before nivolumab (anti-PD-1) treatment. The receptors originated from a person aged 35-79 years with oral cavity squamous cell carcinoma.

V is TRBV5-1 and J is TRBJ1-5, with 7 bases aligning to TRBD1. Trimming cost V 2 bases and J 2 bases; bases outside gene matches: 4. Germline assignment: CDR1 SGHRS and CDR2 YFSETQ. This CDR3 is 15 amino acids long. The CDR3 DNA reads as TGCGCCAGCAGCTTCGCAGGGGGAGGCAATCAGCCCCAGCATTTT. Residues: CASSFAGGGNQPQHF.

This clone showed up just once. The chain joins TRBV7-7 to TRBJ1-4; 7 positions agree with TRBD1. The CDR3 consists of 15 residues. Germline assignment: CDR1 SSHAT and CDR2 FNYEAQ (reference sequence). V lost 5 bases to trimming and J lost 5 bases; unmatched junction nucleotides: 8. DNA for the CDR3: TGTGCCAGCAGCCCGTCCCCGGACAGGAATGAAAAACTGTTTTTT. This sequence encodes CASSPSPDRNEKLFF.

V usage is TRBV11-2 and J usage is TRBJ2-7; TRBD2 agrees at 16 bases. Germline V gene sequence: CDR1 SGHAT, CDR2 FQNNGV. The CDR3 consists of 14 residues. V dropped 3 bases and J dropped 11; count of bases not matched to a gene: 4. The CDR3 DNA follows: TGTGCCAGCAGCTTCTCCGGGACTAGCGGGGGGGAGTACTTC. Residues: CASSFSGTSGGEYF.

This clone is a singleton in its sample. The rearrangement uses TRBV7-8 and TRBJ1-5, with D possibly TRBD1 on 6 matching bases. The V gene lost 3 bases and the J gene lost 5 bases, with 17 bases spanning the gap. The CDR3 consists of 16 residues. The V gene's germline CDR1 is SGHVS and CDR2 FQNEAQ. CDR3 bases: TGTGCCAGCAGCTTTAGGAGGGACATCCTTTATCAGCCCCAGCATTTT. Translated, it gives CASSFRRDILYQPQHF.

This chain uses TRBV5-1 with TRBJ1-6; the D is unclear. Trimming removed 0 bases at V and 3 bases at J, with 7 bases between. The CDR3 is 15 amino acids. Germline assignment: CDR1 SGHRS and CDR2 YFSETQ. CDR3 DNA: TGCGCCAGCAGCTTGGCGGGGAACTATAATTCACCCCTCCACTTT. This translates into CASSLAGNYNSPLHF.

The chain employs TRBV27 and TRBJ1-1, with TRBD1 matching over 8 bases. The CDR3 runs to 14 residues. Per the germline V gene, CDR1 is MNHEY and CDR2 is SMNVEV (reference sequence). V lost 6 bases and J lost 10; bases outside the gene matches: 13. CDR3 nucleotides: TGTGCCAGCAGCAACCCAGACAGGGGTACAAGAGCTTTCTTT. Its translation: CASSNPDRGTRAFF.

The rearrangement uses TRBV6-1 and TRBJ1-2; 7 bases are a match to TRBD1. The CDR3 is 15 amino acids. Germline trimming cut 4 bases from V and 5 bases from J; bases unmatched to any gene: 10. Germline V gene sequence: CDR1 MNHNS, CDR2 SASEGT. CDR3 sequence: CASSGSTGTDYGYTF. Here the CDR3 DNA reads TGTGCCAGCAGTGGGTCCACGGGGACAGATTATGGCTACACCTTC.

The chain has TRBV5-1 and TRBJ1-2, with no clear D. V lost 4 bases, J lost 2 bases, and 6 bases lay in between. The CDR3 totals 12 residues. Germline CDR1 and CDR2: SGHRS and YFSETQ. CDR3 sequence: CASSPANYGYTF. CDR3 DNA sequence: TGCGCCAGCAGCCCCGCCAACTATGGCTACACCTTC.

This clone has only one observation. The chain links TRBV6-6 to TRBJ2-3; no definite D call. CDR1 and CDR2 (germline): MNHNY, SVGAGI (reference sequence). CDR3 size: 15 residues. Trimming cost V 0 bases and J 4 bases, with 11 bases left between them. The CDR3 region is CASSYSRNIPDTQYF. The DNA for the CDR3 is TGTGCCAGCAGTTACTCGCGGAACATCCCAGATACGCAGTATTTT.

The rearrangement links TRBV6-4 to TRBJ2-3; 8 nucleotides agree with TRBD2. V shed 3 bases, J shed 1 base, and the junction held 0 bases outside the gene matches. The CDR3 spans 14 residues. Germline V gene sequence: CDR1 MRHNA, CDR2 SNTAGT. DNA for the CDR3: TGTGCCAGCAGTGAGCGGGGGGGCACAGATACGCAGTATTTT. Translating gives CASSERGGTDTQYF.

This chain uses TRBV6-5 with TRBJ2-5, with D perhaps assigned TRBD1 or TRBD2 (7 bases each). Germline V lookup: CDR1 MNHEY, CDR2 SVGAGI. The germline V and J ends were trimmed by 4 bases and 7 bases, with 22 bases remaining between them. The CDR3 consists of 16 residues. Written as DNA, the CDR3 is TGTGCCAGCAGTTCCGACCGGACTAGGGGGCGGATGACCCAGTACTTC. This translates into CASSSDRTRGRMTQYF.

This clone was observed once. The chain recombines TRBV12-2 with TRBJ2-3. TRBV12-2 is tagged as a pseudogene. The CDR3 loop spans 17 amino acids. The DNA for the CDR3 is TGTGCAAGTCGCTTCTACCGGGACGGTGCTAGCACAGATACGCAGTATTTT. Amino acid sequence: CASRFYRDGASTDTQYF.

V usage is TRBV2 and J usage is TRBJ1-5; no definite D call. The CDR3 totals 11 residues. Germline V gives CDR1 SNHLY, CDR2 FYNNEI. V gave up 6 bases and J gave up 4 bases, with 4 bases separating them. CDR3 residues: CASRVNQPQHF. The CDR3, as DNA: TGTGCCAGCAGAGTTAATCAGCCCCAGCATTTT.

The V call is TRBV7-6, the J call TRBJ2-3; 10 bases map to TRBD1. V gave up 0 bases and J gave up 1 base; unmatched junction bases: 4. Germline V gene data show CDR1 as SGHVS and CDR2 as FNYEAQ. The CDR3 loop spans 17 amino acids. CDR3 nucleotides: TGTGCCAGCAGCTTAGCTACCGGGACAGGGGGCACAGATACGCAGTATTTT. It is translated as CASSLATGTGGTDTQYF. The full variable domain, completed using reference TRBV7-6 and TRBJ2-3, is GAGVSQSPRYKVTKRGQDVALRCDPISGHVSLYWYRQALGQGPEFLTYFNYEAQQDKSGLPNDRFSAERPEGSISTLTIQRTEQRDSAMYRCASSLATGTGGTDTQYFGPGTRLTVL.

The V gene is TRBV4-3, the J gene TRBJ1-2, with a possible D match to TRBD1 (6 bases). The CDR3 is made up of 14 amino acids. The ends were cut back, 1 base at V and 8 bases at J, with 14 bases in the middle. Per germline, CDR1 LGHNA and CDR2 YSLEER. DNA of the CDR3: TGCGCCAGCAGCCAAGGTCACAGGGAGGACGGCTACACCTTC. The encoded protein is CASSQGHREDGYTF.

The gene calls are TRBV6-1 and TRBJ1-5; possibly TRBD1 for D (6 bases). V was shortened by 4 bases and J by 2 bases, with 12 bases between the two germline ends. There are 15 residues in the CDR3. The germline V gene encodes CDR1 MNHNS and CDR2 SASEGT. The CDR3 bases are TGTGCCAGCAGTGCTACAGGGTCGGGCAATCAGCCCCAGCATTTT. Its translation is CASSATGSGNQPQHF.

The gene calls are TRBV2 and TRBJ2-2; no definite D call. CDR3 size: 15 residues. Germline V gene sequence: CDR1 SNHLY, CDR2 FYNNEI. Deletions cut 1 base from V and 5 bases from J, with 11 bases between. CDR3 DNA sequence: TGTGCCAGCAGTGAAGGAACAGTCCAGACCGGGGAGCTGTTTTTT. This encodes CASSEGTVQTGELFF.

The chain is built from TRBV7-2 and TRBJ1-2, with 7 bases matching TRBD1. The trim removed 5 bases at V and 4 bases at J, leaving 10 bases unmatched. CDR3 length: 15 amino acids. Germline CDR1 SGHTA, CDR2 FQGNSA. CDR3 in DNA: TGTGCCAGCAGCCCGCCCCCGGGACAGTCCTATGGCTACACCTTC. Its translation is CASSPPPGQSYGYTF.

The chain recombines TRBV7-8 with TRBJ2-5; D gene unclear. Germline CDR1 reads SGHVS; CDR2 reads FQNEAQ. Deletions cut 5 bases from V and 0 bases from J, with 13 bases between. This CDR3 is 15 amino acids long. The DNA for the CDR3 is TGTGCCAGCAGCCCCCCCACCCCGTACCAAGAGACCCAGTACTTC. It encodes CASSPPTPYQETQYF.

The V gene is TRBV5-1, the J gene TRBJ1-1, with D possibly matching TRBD1 (5 bases). Germline CDR1 and CDR2: SGHRS and YFSETQ. V was cut by 0 bases and J by 4 bases, with 10 bases left in between. The CDR3 consists of 14 residues. CDR3 DNA: TGCGCCAGCAGCTTGGAAGGGGCGAGCACTGAAGCTTTCTTT. This gives the protein CASSLEGASTEAFF.

V and J are TRBV9 and TRBJ1-3, with D tentatively TRBD1 (5 bases). Germline V lookup: CDR1 SGDLS, CDR2 YYNGEE. V gave up 3 bases and J gave up 0 bases, with 22 bases separating them. CDR3 length: 19 residues. As DNA, the CDR3 is TGTGCCAGCAGCGCCGGACCGGGACTAATAACTATCTCTGGAAACACCATATATTTT. Translating it yields CASSAGPGLITISGNTIYF.

This chain connects TRBV5-8 to TRBJ1-1; 7 bases line up with TRBD1. Germline V gene lookup returns CDR1 SGHTS and CDR2 YDEGEE. With 4 bases clipped from V and 3 bases from J, the junction kept 3 bases outside the gene matches. The length of the CDR3 is 13 residues. The CDR3 region is CASSPGQHTEAFF. As DNA, the CDR3 is TGTGCCAGCAGCCCGGGACAGCACACTGAAGCTTTCTTT.

Only a few counts were recorded for this clone. The chain couples TRBV7-3 to TRBJ2-2; D gene ambiguous. V was trimmed by 8 bases and J by 3 bases, leaving 7 bases between them. The CDR3 is made up of 12 amino acids. CDR1 is SGHTA and CDR2 is FQGTGA in the germline V gene. CDR3 nucleotide sequence: TGTGCCAGCGGAAGGGACACCGGGGAGCTGTTTTTT. Its translation: CASGRDTGELFF.